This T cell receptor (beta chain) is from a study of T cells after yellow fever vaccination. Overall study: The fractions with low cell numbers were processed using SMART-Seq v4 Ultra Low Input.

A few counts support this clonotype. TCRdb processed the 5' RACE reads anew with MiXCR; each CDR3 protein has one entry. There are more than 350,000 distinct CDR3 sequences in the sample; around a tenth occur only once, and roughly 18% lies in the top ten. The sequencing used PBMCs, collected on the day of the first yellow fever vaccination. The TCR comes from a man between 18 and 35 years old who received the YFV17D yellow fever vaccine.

The CDR3 here is CSARQKGMNQPQHF. CDR3 DNA: TGCAGTGCTAGGCAAAAGGGGATGAATCAGCCCCAGCATTTT. The V call is TRBV20-1, the J call TRBJ1-5, with D possibly TRBD1 on 5 matching bases. The V and J ends lost 3 bases and 4 bases respectively, with 13 bases between them. The CDR3 length is 14 residues. Germline V gene sequence: CDR1 DFQATT, CDR2 SNEGSKA (reference sequence).